This TCR beta chain originates from a study of PD-1 blockade in classical Hodgkin lymphoma (dated by TCRdb to 2018 to 2020). Describing the broader study: Nivolumab dosing was 3 mg/kg intravenously every 2 weeks, continuing until either disease progression or unacceptable toxicity. The study used CyTOF and TCR beta sequencing to define a peripheral blood immune signature of response to PD-1 blockade in classical Hodgkin lymphoma.

Study-wide findings and limitations: By C4D1, a significant rise was seen in CD4+ TCR diversity but not in CD8+ TCR diversity (p=0.0027 vs p=0.16), and the rise was most apparent among complete responders (p=0.02). The study was limited to a single clinical trial cohort, and causes of repertoire differences, possibly disease activity or prior therapy, remained undefined. Trial patients achieving complete response had baseline diversity similar to newly diagnosed patients, whereas partial responders and progressors had significantly lower diversity. Newly diagnosed patients were reported to have lower baseline TCR diversity than healthy donors, and relapsed/refractory patients were reported to have lower baseline TCR diversity still. Patients starting nivolumab less than 1 year after ASCT had lower diversity and were excluded from later analyses to avoid confounding by immune reconstitution.

The time point label for this specimen denotes: cycle 4 day 1 (C4D1), after less than 7 weeks of nivolumab. Relapse after autologous stem cell transplantation had occurred in all trial patients, and cohorts A, B and C were distinguished by prior brentuximab vedotin exposure. A total of fewer than 65 patients with relapsed/refractory classical Hodgkin lymphoma made up the trial cohort, and each patient's best overall response was complete response, partial response or progressive disease. In the multi-cohort phase II CheckMate 205 trial, trial patients received single-agent nivolumab. An independent review committee assessed best overall response by applying the 2007 International Working Group response criteria. Trial PBMCs were collected immediately before nivolumab initiation (C1D1) and during therapy at cycle 2 day 1 and cycle 4 day 1. Peripheral blood was collected in 8 mL Vacutainer Cell Preparation Tubes, from which PBMCs were isolated by centrifugation and then cryopreserved.

The Qiagen DNeasy kit was used to extract genomic DNA both from unsorted PBMCs and from the negatively selected CD4+ and CD8+ fractions. Using primers that anneal to V and J segments, immunoSEQ multiplex PCR amplified the TCR beta CDR3 regions. Amplification bias was minimized using a synthetic immune receptor repertoire, and residual bias was removed computationally after sequencing. As for the authors' bioinformatics: Custom Python scripts were used to quantify repertoire diversity as the Shannon entropy index. Unsorted, CD4+ and CD8+ repertoires were examined separately, except in combined analyses, for which CD4+ and CD8+ sequences were merged in silico. Clonal expansion was defined as at least a 2-fold frequency increase after treatment relative to C1D1, with a pseudocount of 0.5 for undetected baseline clones. Singleton clones were defined as clones with 0 or 1 copy at C1D1, and non-singleton clones were defined as clones with 2 or more copies. By matching protein sequences in sorted samples from the same patient, clones expanded in unsorted samples were annotated as CD4+, CD8+ or unknown. Wilcoxon tests on paired samples were used to test changes in diversity from C1D1 to C4D1. TCRdb limited this immuneACCESS table to in-frame rearrangements with V and J called. A share of clones is missing; checked studies link under half to unresolved V genes, and the rest is unexplained. V and J calls and clone size come straight from that table; D and trimming were deduced from the DNA. For this sample there are about 64,000 clones; 91% appear just once. The ten largest make up 9% to 12% of the sample.

Ends trimmed: V by 4 bases, J by 3 bases; bases unmatched to a gene: 7. The germline V gene encodes CDR1 PRHDT and CDR2 FYEKMQ (reference sequence). The CDR3 sequence holds 15 residues, the cysteine and phenylalanine included. The DNA shown is the 45-base CDR3, in frame from base 1. This clone was detected only once. What antigen it recognizes has not been identified. Per-base quality was not reported, and no clone a single base away is much larger than it. The sequence links TRBV13 to TRBJ2-3, with TRBD1 identical over 7 junction bases. This sample comprised peripheral blood mononuclear cells (PBMCs), obtained before the fourth cycle of nivolumab. This clonotype originated in a human donor with classical Hodgkin lymphoma. The nucleotides read TGTGCCAGCAGCTCCCCAGACAGGGCAACAGATACGCAGTATTTT. Translated, this gives CASSSPDRATDTQYF.